What follows are 15 T cell receptor beta chains derived from one specimen sequenced in a study of Tregs in tolerant kidney transplant recipients. Only in-frame clones appear in the TCRdb table, and some are missing; sequencing was by immunoSEQ multiplex PCR. Recorded for this sample: 30,000 to 35,000 clones. The input for sequencing was CD8+ T cells from blood, taken before the transplant. The source of these receptors is a human donor who received a combined kidney and bone marrow transplant.

A note on this clone: The read ends 3 residues before the CDR3 terminus; that terminus is restored from the germline J gene. The chain links TRBV7-6 to TRBJ2-2, with no clear D. Germline CDR1 SGHVS, CDR2 FNYEAQ. The CDR3 is 13 amino acids. Partial CDR3 DNA: TGTGCCAGCAGCCCCCTCGACTTTGTGGTG. Translating it yields CASSPLDFVV. The complete CDR3 reads CASSPLDFVVLFF.

Notes on this clone: Read coverage stops 3 residues before the CDR3 terminus; the germline J gene supplies the remainder. The chain employs TRBV7-9 and TRBJ2-2, with 7 bases identical to TRBD1. CDR3 length equals 14 residues. V trimming: 5 bases; J trimming: 4 bases; junction bases outside the gene matches: 4. Germline V gene sequence: CDR1 SEHNR, CDR2 FQNEAQ (reference sequence). CDR3 residues: CASSVDRATGELFF. The sequenced CDR3 bases are TGTGCCAGCAGCGTCGACAGGGCCACCGGGGAG.

As regards this clone: The read stops 3 residues short of the end of the CDR3; the missing end is completed from the germline J gene. The V call is TRBV18, the J call TRBJ2-1, with TRBD2 as a possible D gene (5 bases). V lost 3 bases and J 6 bases, leaving 15 bases between the germline ends. CDR1 is KGHSH, CDR2 LQKENI, per germline. The CDR3 length is 15 residues. The sequenced part of the CDR3 DNA is TGTGCCAGCTCACCCGAGCGGATCGTTGGCAATGAG. Translated, it gives CASSPERIVGNE. The whole CDR3 region reads CASSPERIVGNEQFF.

Concerning this clone: The CDR3 end lies 3 residues beyond the end of the read and is filled in from the germline J gene. The rearrangement links TRBV29-1 to TRBJ2-6; 8 nucleotides line up with TRBD1. V lost 7 bases, J lost 0 bases, and 8 bases stayed unmatched. Per germline, CDR1 SQVTM and CDR2 ANQGSEA. The CDR3 has 16 residues. CDR3 DNA, as far as it was read: TGCAGCGCCGCCGGGACAGGTGTCTCTGGGGCCAACGTC. This translates into CSAAGTGVSGANV. The whole CDR3 protein reads CSAAGTGVSGANVLTF. Together with reference TRBV29-1 and TRBJ2-6, the CDR3 gives the full variable domain: SAVISQKPSRDICQRGTSLTIQCQVDSQVTMMFWYRQQPGQSLTLIATANQGSEATYESGFVIDKFPISRPNLTFSTLTVSNMSPEDSSIYLCSAAGTGVSGANVLTFGAGSRLTVL.

About this clone itself: The CDR3 end lies 3 residues beyond the end of the read and is filled in from the germline J gene. The chain couples TRBV6-1 to TRBJ1-2; D may be TRBD1 (5 bases). This CDR3 has 14 amino acids. In germline, CDR1 is MNHNS, CDR2 SASEGT. The part of the CDR3 DNA that was read is TGTGCCAGCAGTGAGCCAGGGACTTTTGCGGGC. Amino acid sequence: CASSEPGTFAG. Given in full, the CDR3 is CASSEPGTFAGYTF.

With respect to this clone: The CDR3 end lies 3 residues beyond the end of the read and is filled in from the germline J gene. This sequence joins TRBV2 and TRBJ2-7, with 8 bases that match TRBD2. This CDR3 has 17 residues. Per the germline V gene, CDR1 is SNHLY and CDR2 is FYNNEI. V was clipped by 5 bases and J by 0 bases; unmatched bases: 12. The DNA read from the CDR3 is TGTGCCAGCAGTCCCACAAACGCGGGAGGTCTCTCCTACGAG. It specifies CASSPTNAGGLSYE. The CDR3 in full is CASSPTNAGGLSYEQYF.

For this clone: Coverage ceases 3 residues before the CDR3 finishes, and the germline J gene fills in the end. The rearrangement joins TRBV19 to TRBJ1-5; D not certain. Per the germline V gene, CDR1 is LNHDA and CDR2 is SQIVND (reference sequence). The CDR3 covers 12 residues. CDR3 loop: CASKGGWNPQHF. The DNA read from the CDR3 is TGTGCCAGTAAAGGCGGCTGGAACCCC.

With respect to this clone: With the read ending 3 residues before the CDR3 end, the germline J gene is used to fill in that end. The chain links TRBV5-5 to TRBJ2-5; D might be TRBD2 (6 bases). The CDR3 contains 15 residues. V lost 4 bases and J lost 2, with 15 bases in between. Germline-derived CDR1 and CDR2 are SGHKS and YYEKEE (reference sequence). CDR3 bases read: TGTGCCAGCAGCCCGGGTTGGGGGGAGCAAGAGACC. It specifies CASSPGWGEQET. From start to end, the CDR3 is CASSPGWGEQETQYF.

With respect to this clone: Read sequence stops 3 residues before the CDR3 end, and the germline J gene provides the missing end. V and J are TRBV30 and TRBJ2-7, with a tentative D call TRBD1 (5 bases). CDR3 size: 12 residues. Trimming took off 2 bases at V and 3 bases at J, with 8 bases between the two ends. Germline-derived CDR1 and CDR2 are GTSNPN and SVGIG (reference sequence). The CDR3 bases that were read are TGTGCCTGGAGTTCAGACAGCTACGAG. Amino acids: CAWSSDSYE. The CDR3, in full, reads CAWSSDSYEQYF.

With regard to this clone: The read stops 3 residues short of the end of the CDR3; the missing end is completed from the germline J gene. The rearrangement links TRBV5-1 to TRBJ1-2; 7 bases are a match to TRBD1. J was trimmed by 7 bases and V by 1 base; bases with no gene match: 7. The CDR3 runs to 14 residues. Germline V gene sequence: CDR1 SGHRS, CDR2 YFSETQ. CDR3 bases read: TGCGCCAGCAGCTTGCCCGAGACAGGGATTGGC. The encoded protein is CASSLPETGIG. The whole CDR3 is CASSLPETGIGYTF.

CDR3 sequence: CASSVASGSSYEQYF. The covered CDR3 bases are TGTGCCAGCAGTGTGGCTAGCGGGAGCTCCTACGAG. This chain joins TRBV2 and TRBJ2-7, with TRBD2 identical over 10 bases. The read stops 3 residues short of the end of the CDR3; the missing end is completed from the germline J gene. The CDR3 consists of 15 residues. J gave up 0 bases and V 4 bases, and 3 bases lay outside the gene matches. The germline gives CDR1 SNHLY, CDR2 FYNNEI.

To note about this clone: The read falls 3 residues short of the CDR3 end, and the missing part is taken from the germline J gene. The chain joins TRBV10-3 to TRBJ1-2; 7 bases are shared with TRBD1. After removal of 7 bases from V and 2 bases from J, the junction contained 4 bases not matched to a gene. The germline V gene encodes CDR1 ENHRY and CDR2 SYGVKD. The CDR3 runs 13 residues. The CDR3 DNA, read in part, is TGTGCCATCACTCCGACAGGGAACTATGGC. Translated: CAITPTGNYG. The CDR3 in its entirety is CAITPTGNYGYTF.

About this clone itself: The CDR3 end is not reached by the read, which stops 3 residues before it; the germline J gene fills it in. The chain couples TRBV6-2 or TRBV6-3 to TRBJ1-2, with 7 bases identical to TRBD1. V was pared by 7 bases and J by 1 base, with 6 bases of the junction left unmatched. This CDR3 comprises 14 residues. Germline-derived CDR1 and CDR2 are MNHEY and SVGEGT. CDR3 bases read: TGTGCCAGCACCGGGACAGAAAGTAACTATGGC. Amino acids: CASTGTESNYG. The complete CDR3 reads CASTGTESNYGYTF.

To note about this clone: The read comes to an end 3 residues before the CDR3 does, leaving the germline J gene to fill in the end. The chain joins TRBV7-9 to TRBJ2-5; tentatively, D is TRBD2 (5 bases). V was clipped by 2 bases and J by 5 bases, with 15 bases between them. The germline V gene has CDR1 SEHNR and CDR2 FQNEAQ (reference sequence). The CDR3 covers 15 residues. This chain's CDR3 is CASSLPAEVGETQYF. The sequenced part of the CDR3 DNA is TGTGCCAGCAGCTTACCAGCGGAGGTAGGGGAGACC.

A word on this clone: The observed sequence ends 3 residues before the CDR3 terminus, with the missing tail filled in from the germline J gene. The chain recombines TRBV6-2 or TRBV6-3 with TRBJ2-7; 8 bases match TRBD1. V lost 7 bases to trimming and J lost 3 bases; unmatched junction nucleotides: 8. CDR3 length: 14 amino acids. Germline V lookup: CDR1 MNHEY, CDR2 SVGEGT. Partial CDR3 DNA: TGTGCCAGCACCAGGACAGGGTCCCTCTACGAG. Protein product: CASTRTGSLYE. The complete CDR3 protein is CASTRTGSLYEQYF.